A selection of T cell receptor beta chains follows, all from one sample in a study of beta chain features in type 1 diabetes. Generated by immunoSEQ multiplex PCR, the TCRdb table keeps only in-frame clones and is missing some. The sample has 630,000 or so clones; around 15% are singletons. What was sequenced was naive CD4+ T cells from blood. The receptors here all came from a young man with type 1 diabetes. The CDR3 runs from the conserved cysteine through the conserved F or W. The order of the fields is D gene, J gene, V gene, clone size, CDR3 DNA, CDR3 protein. D genes are given only for firm matches. Size tells how often a clone was seen (once, few, many) or the class of an expanded clone, and some rows leave it out.

d_call: .; j_call: TRBJ2-1; v_call: TRBV11-2; clone_size: few; cdr3_nt: TGTGCCAGCAGCTTAGTAAGCTATCGAAATGAGCAGTTCTTC; cdr3_aa: CASSLVSYRNEQFF
d_call: .; j_call: TRBJ2-5; v_call: TRBV5-1; clone_size: .; cdr3_nt: TGCGCCAGCAGCGTGGAAACGCCCAAAGAGACCCAGTACTTC; cdr3_aa: CASSVETPKETQYF
d_call: .; j_call: TRBJ2-5; v_call: TRBV4-3; clone_size: few; cdr3_nt: TGCGCCAGCAGCCAAGAAGCGTTAAGCAGAGAGACCCAGTACTTC; cdr3_aa: CASSQEALSRETQYF
d_call: .; j_call: TRBJ2-7; v_call: TRBV4-1; clone_size: few; cdr3_nt: TGCGCCAGCAGCCAATTAGGGGCTGGAAAGGGGCAGTACTTC; cdr3_aa: CASSQLGAGKGQYF
d_call: TRBD1; j_call: TRBJ2-1; v_call: TRBV2; clone_size: .; cdr3_nt: TGTGCCAGCACCCTCGGCCCCCCAGGGGGTCTGAATGAGCAGTTCTTC; cdr3_aa: CASTLGPPGGLNEQFF
d_call: .; j_call: TRBJ2-5; v_call: TRBV7-2; clone_size: many; cdr3_nt: TGTGCCAGCAGCTTGCAAGAGACCCAGTACTTC; cdr3_aa: CASSLQETQYF
d_call: TRBD2; j_call: TRBJ2-5; v_call: TRBV29-1; clone_size: few; cdr3_nt: TGCAGCGTTGAAGATCGAGTTCGGACTAGAGAGACCCAGTACTTC; cdr3_aa: CSVEDRVRTRETQYF
d_call: TRBD2; j_call: TRBJ2-7; v_call: TRBV7-9; clone_size: .; cdr3_nt: TGTGCCAGCAGCTTAGCAGCGGGAGGGTGGATCGGGGAGCAGTACTTC; cdr3_aa: CASSLAAGGWIGEQYF
d_call: TRBD2; j_call: TRBJ2-1; v_call: TRBV4-2; clone_size: .; cdr3_nt: TGTGCCAGCAGCCAGGAATCTAGCGGGAGGGGGAATGAGCAGTTCTTC; cdr3_aa: CASSQESSGRGNEQFF
d_call: .; j_call: TRBJ2-5; v_call: TRBV20-1; clone_size: few; cdr3_nt: TGCAGTGCTGGTCTGACTGAGACCCAGTACTTC; cdr3_aa: CSAGLTETQYF
d_call: TRBD1; j_call: TRBJ2-1; v_call: TRBV7-2; clone_size: few; cdr3_nt: TGTGCCAGCAGCTTAGGGGGAACGGGACAGGGGATGGCTGAGCAGTTCTTC; cdr3_aa: CASSLGGTGQGMAEQFF
d_call: TRBD1; j_call: TRBJ2-7; v_call: TRBV4-3; clone_size: .; cdr3_nt: TGCGCCAGCGCCCCGCGGGACAGGGAATCCTACGAGCAGTACTTC; cdr3_aa: CASAPRDRESYEQYF
d_call: .; j_call: TRBJ2-2; v_call: TRBV29-1; clone_size: few; cdr3_nt: TGCAGCGTTGACGGGGGCGAGGGGGAGCTGTTTTTT; cdr3_aa: CSVDGGEGELFF
d_call: TRBD1; j_call: TRBJ2-4; v_call: TRBV28; clone_size: few; cdr3_nt: TGTGCCAGCAGCTTTAGTCGGACAGGAGCCAAAAACATTCAGTACTTC; cdr3_aa: CASSFSRTGAKNIQYF
d_call: TRBD2; j_call: TRBJ2-7; v_call: TRBV6-5; clone_size: once; cdr3_nt: TGTGCCAGCAGTTCCCCGGGACTAGCGGGCTCCTACGAGCAGTACTTC; cdr3_aa: CASSSPGLAGSYEQYF
d_call: TRBD1; j_call: TRBJ2-5; v_call: TRBV5-1; clone_size: .; cdr3_nt: TGCGCCAGCAGCCCGGCGCCGACAGGGGGCATTGAGACCCAGTACTTC; cdr3_aa: CASSPAPTGGIETQYF
d_call: TRBD2; j_call: TRBJ2-3; v_call: TRBV6-4; clone_size: few; cdr3_nt: TGTGCCACCTCGACTAGCGCATCTAGCACAGATACGCAGTATTTT; cdr3_aa: CATSTSASSTDTQYF
d_call: TRBD2; j_call: TRBJ2-3; v_call: TRBV2; clone_size: .; cdr3_nt: TGTGCCAGCAGGCCTACTAGCGGGGCAGGAGATACGCAGTATTTT; cdr3_aa: CASRPTSGAGDTQYF
d_call: .; j_call: TRBJ2-3; v_call: TRBV4-1; clone_size: few; cdr3_nt: TGCGCCAGCAGCCAAGGGGAAGGGGTTGATACGCAGTATTTT; cdr3_aa: CASSQGEGVDTQYF
d_call: TRBD1; j_call: TRBJ2-7; v_call: TRBV5-1; clone_size: few; cdr3_nt: TGCGCCAGCAGTTATTTGACAGGGAGCTACGAGCAGTACTTC; cdr3_aa: CASSYLTGSYEQYF
d_call: TRBD2; j_call: TRBJ2-4; v_call: TRBV30; clone_size: few; cdr3_nt: TGTGCCTGGAGTCCCTCCCGGATTTCGGGAGGGGGAAACATTCAGTACTTC; cdr3_aa: CAWSPSRISGGGNIQYF
d_call: TRBD2; j_call: TRBJ2-5; v_call: TRBV5-1; clone_size: few; cdr3_nt: TGCGCCAGCAGCTCCGGACTAGCGGGAGGGGAGACCCAGTACTTC; cdr3_aa: CASSSGLAGGETQYF
d_call: .; j_call: TRBJ2-7; v_call: TRBV18; clone_size: .; cdr3_nt: TGTGCCAGCTCACAACTGACAGGCCCCAACGAGCAGTACTTC; cdr3_aa: CASSQLTGPNEQYF
d_call: TRBD1; j_call: TRBJ2-5; v_call: TRBV5-1; clone_size: few; cdr3_nt: TGCGCCAGCAGCTATACAGGGGCTGGGGAGACCCAGTACTTC; cdr3_aa: CASSYTGAGETQYF
d_call: .; j_call: TRBJ2-7; v_call: TRBV19; clone_size: .; cdr3_nt: TGTGCCAGTAGTGTAGCGGAGAACTACGAGCAGTACTTC; cdr3_aa: CASSVAENYEQYF
d_call: .; j_call: TRBJ1-5; v_call: TRBV4-2; clone_size: few; cdr3_nt: TGTGCCAGCAGCCAAGCGGTCGACAGACCGAGAAATCAGCCCCAGCATTTT; cdr3_aa: CASSQAVDRPRNQPQHF
d_call: .; j_call: TRBJ2-2; v_call: TRBV18; clone_size: few; cdr3_nt: TGTGCCAGCTCACCTCGATCCGGGGAGCTGTTTTTT; cdr3_aa: CASSPRSGELFF
d_call: .; j_call: TRBJ1-2; v_call: TRBV14; clone_size: .; cdr3_nt: TGTGCCAGCAGCCAAGGAAAGCCTTGGGAGCGCTATGGCTACACCTTC; cdr3_aa: CASSQGKPWERYGYTF
d_call: .; j_call: TRBJ2-5; v_call: TRBV29-1; clone_size: few; cdr3_nt: TGCAGCGAGGGGGAGGGGCCGATCTCCCCCCAGTACTTC; cdr3_aa: CSEGEGPISPQYF
d_call: .; j_call: TRBJ2-1; v_call: TRBV7-9; clone_size: .; cdr3_nt: TGTGCCAGCAGTCCAGGGATCTCCTACAATGAGCAGTTCTTC; cdr3_aa: CASSPGISYNEQFF
d_call: TRBD1; j_call: TRBJ2-7; v_call: TRBV13; clone_size: .; cdr3_nt: TGTGCCAGCAGCTTAGGGCAGGGGGCCTTCTACGAGCAGTACTTC; cdr3_aa: CASSLGQGAFYEQYF
d_call: .; j_call: TRBJ1-2; v_call: TRBV30; clone_size: once; cdr3_nt: TGTGCCTGGAGCTATAACTATGGCTACACCTTC; cdr3_aa: CAWSYNYGYTF
d_call: .; j_call: TRBJ2-2; v_call: TRBV30; clone_size: few; cdr3_nt: TGTGCCTGGATGGATAGGAGTAACACCGGGGAGCTGTTTTTT; cdr3_aa: CAWMDRSNTGELFF
d_call: TRBD2; j_call: TRBJ2-3; v_call: TRBV7-9; clone_size: .; cdr3_nt: TGTGCCAGCAGCCCTACGAAGGGACTAGCGGGAGGGGATACGCAGTATTTT; cdr3_aa: CASSPTKGLAGGDTQYF
d_call: .; j_call: TRBJ2-3; v_call: TRBV18; clone_size: .; cdr3_nt: TGTGCCAGCTCACCACCCGCATTCACAGATACGCAGTATTTT; cdr3_aa: CASSPPAFTDTQYF
d_call: .; j_call: TRBJ2-5; v_call: TRBV10-3; clone_size: few; cdr3_nt: TGTGCCATCAGTCAGGGTCGGGAGACCCAGTACTTC; cdr3_aa: CAISQGRETQYF
d_call: .; j_call: TRBJ2-7; v_call: TRBV7-2; clone_size: few; cdr3_nt: TGTGCCAGCAGCTTAGGGCTGGGGGCGAGCTACGAGCAGTACTTC; cdr3_aa: CASSLGLGASYEQYF
d_call: TRBD2; j_call: TRBJ2-3; v_call: TRBV29-1; clone_size: .; cdr3_nt: TGCAGCGTTGAAGGGACTAGCGGCACAGATACGCAGTATTTT; cdr3_aa: CSVEGTSGTDTQYF
d_call: .; j_call: TRBJ2-1; v_call: TRBV30; clone_size: few; cdr3_nt: TGTGCCTGGGGAACCGGGGGCAATGAGCAGTTCTTC; cdr3_aa: CAWGTGGNEQFF
d_call: .; j_call: TRBJ2-6; v_call: TRBV18; clone_size: .; cdr3_nt: TGTGCCAGCTCCCTCGTGAGCTCTGGGGCCAACGTCCTGACTTTC; cdr3_aa: CASSLVSSGANVLTF
d_call: .; j_call: TRBJ1-1; v_call: TRBV29-1; clone_size: once; cdr3_nt: TGCAGCGTTGGAGTCACGGGGGCGAGCACTGAAGCTTTCTTT; cdr3_aa: CSVGVTGASTEAFF
d_call: .; j_call: TRBJ2-5; v_call: TRBV6-1; clone_size: few; cdr3_nt: TGTGCCAGCCTGGGGCTACTAGCCCTGGCCCAGTACTTC; cdr3_aa: CASLGLLALAQYF
d_call: TRBD1; j_call: TRBJ2-1; v_call: TRBV6-1; clone_size: .; cdr3_nt: TGTGCCAGCAGTGGCAACAGGGGCGTGGGGAACAATGAGCAGTTCTTC; cdr3_aa: CASSGNRGVGNNEQFF
d_call: TRBD2; j_call: TRBJ2-2; v_call: TRBV7-9; clone_size: .; cdr3_nt: TGTGCCAGCAGTCAGAGCGGGACGAACACCGGGGAGCTGTTTTTT; cdr3_aa: CASSQSGTNTGELFF
d_call: TRBD1; j_call: TRBJ1-3; v_call: TRBV9; clone_size: .; cdr3_nt: TGTGCCAGCAGCGCCAGGGGGTCCTACTCTGGAAACACCATATATTTT; cdr3_aa: CASSARGSYSGNTIYF
d_call: .; j_call: TRBJ1-5; v_call: TRBV28; clone_size: .; cdr3_nt: TGTGCCAGCAGATTAGACGGGGACAATCAGCCCCAGCATTTT; cdr3_aa: CASRLDGDNQPQHF
d_call: .; j_call: TRBJ2-1; v_call: TRBV5-1; clone_size: few; cdr3_nt: TGCGCCAGCAGCCTCGACCCCTATCCATCCTACAATGAGCAGTTCTTC; cdr3_aa: CASSLDPYPSYNEQFF
d_call: .; j_call: TRBJ1-1; v_call: TRBV18; clone_size: .; cdr3_nt: TGTGCCAGCTCACCACCGAGCCAGAACACTGAAGCTTTCTTT; cdr3_aa: CASSPPSQNTEAFF
d_call: TRBD1; j_call: TRBJ1-1; v_call: TRBV2; clone_size: few; cdr3_nt: TGTGCCAGCAGTGAAGCGGTAGGGACAGGGGGCACTGAAGCTTTCTTT; cdr3_aa: CASSEAVGTGGTEAFF
d_call: .; j_call: TRBJ2-1; v_call: TRBV4-3; clone_size: .; cdr3_nt: TGCGCCAGCAGCCAAGATAAAAGGGAGTGGGATGAGCAGTTCTTC; cdr3_aa: CASSQDKREWDEQFF
d_call: .; j_call: TRBJ2-1; v_call: TRBV5-1; clone_size: .; cdr3_nt: TGCGCCAGCAGCCTCCGGGACCTCTATGAGCAGTTCTTC; cdr3_aa: CASSLRDLYEQFF
d_call: TRBD1; j_call: TRBJ2-7; v_call: TRBV6-5; clone_size: .; cdr3_nt: TGTGCCAGCAGTTACTCTGCAGGGGGTACCTACGAGCAGTACTTC; cdr3_aa: CASSYSAGGTYEQYF
d_call: TRBD1; j_call: TRBJ2-1; v_call: TRBV19; clone_size: few; cdr3_nt: TGTGCCACGGGCACGGGACAGCCTCTCCGAAGGATGTTCTTC; cdr3_aa: CATGTGQPLRRMFF